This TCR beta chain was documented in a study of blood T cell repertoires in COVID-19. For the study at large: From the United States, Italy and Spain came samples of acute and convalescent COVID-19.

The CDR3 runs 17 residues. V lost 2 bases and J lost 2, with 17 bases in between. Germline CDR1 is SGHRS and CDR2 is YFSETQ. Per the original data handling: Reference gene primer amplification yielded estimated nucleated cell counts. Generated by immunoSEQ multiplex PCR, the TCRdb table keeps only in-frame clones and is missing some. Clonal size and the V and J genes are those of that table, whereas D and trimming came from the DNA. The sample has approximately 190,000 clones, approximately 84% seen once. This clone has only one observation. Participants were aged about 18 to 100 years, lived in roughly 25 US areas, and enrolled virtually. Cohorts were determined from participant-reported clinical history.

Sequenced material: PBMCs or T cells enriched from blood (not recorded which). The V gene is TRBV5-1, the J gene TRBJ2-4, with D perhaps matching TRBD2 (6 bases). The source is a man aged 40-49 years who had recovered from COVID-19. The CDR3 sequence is CASSLSFLRGTKNIQYF. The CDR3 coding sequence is TGCGCCAGCAGCTTATCGTTTCTACGGGGGACCAAAAACATTCAGTACTTC. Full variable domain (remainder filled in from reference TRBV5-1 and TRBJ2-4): KAGVTQTPRYLIKTRGQQVTLSCSPISGHRSVSWYQQTPGQGLQFLFEYFSETQRNKGNFPGRFSGRQFSNSRSEMNVSTLELGDSALYLCASSLSFLRGTKNIQYFGAGTRLSVL.